A selection of T cell receptor beta chains follows, all from one sample in a study of blood T cell repertoires in COVID-19. Assay used: immunoSEQ multiplex PCR; TCRdb lists only in-frame clones, some missing. The table shows 50,000 to 70,000 clones, with 84% occurring only once. The sample consisted of peripheral blood. All receptors derive from a woman aged 55-75 years with acute or convalescent COVID-19. Each CDR3 is given with its conserved first and last residue. A D gene is named only where the DNA matches it firmly. Not every row has a clone size; where given, it reads once, few, many or a size class.

d_call: TRBD1
j_call: TRBJ1-1
clone_size: -
v_call: TRBV5-4
cdr3_aa: CASKTNRGVNTEAFF
cdr3_nt: TGTGCCAGCAAGACGAACAGGGGTGTAAACACTGAAGCTTTCTTT

d_call: TRBD1
j_call: TRBJ2-7
clone_size: -
v_call: TRBV9
cdr3_aa: CASSKDRTGTFYEQYF
cdr3_nt: TGTGCCAGCAGCAAAGACAGGACAGGGACTTTCTACGAGCAGTACTTC

d_call: -
j_call: TRBJ1-1
clone_size: -
v_call: TRBV29-1
cdr3_aa: CSVERGFMNTEAFF
cdr3_nt: TGCAGCGTTGAACGGGGTTTTATGAACACTGAAGCTTTCTTT

d_call: TRBD1
j_call: TRBJ2-7
clone_size: -
v_call: TRBV5-1
cdr3_aa: CASSSNPLTGVAPEQYF
cdr3_nt: TGCGCCAGCAGCTCTAACCCCCTGACAGGGGTGGCACCCGAGCAGTACTTC

d_call: -
j_call: TRBJ1-6
clone_size: once
v_call: TRBV12-3/TRBV12-4
cdr3_aa: CASSLPGVALHF
cdr3_nt: TGTGCCAGCAGCCTACCGGGGGTGGCCCTCCACTTT

d_call: -
j_call: TRBJ1-4
clone_size: -
v_call: TRBV12-3/TRBV12-4
cdr3_aa: CASSLDSNEKLFF
cdr3_nt: TGTGCCAGCAGTCTGGACAGTAATGAAAAACTGTTTTTT

d_call: -
j_call: TRBJ1-2
clone_size: -
v_call: TRBV2
cdr3_aa: CASSEFRGGYTF
cdr3_nt: TGTGCCAGCAGTGAGTTCCGGGGAGGCTACACCTTC

d_call: -
j_call: TRBJ1-4
clone_size: once
v_call: TRBV14
cdr3_aa: CASSQDRGADNEKLFF
cdr3_nt: TGTGCCAGCAGCCAAGATCGGGGGGCAGATAATGAAAAACTGTTTTTT

d_call: TRBD1
j_call: TRBJ1-5
clone_size: -
v_call: TRBV27
cdr3_aa: CASGQGATRNQPQHF
cdr3_nt: TGTGCCAGCGGACAGGGGGCGACGCGCAATCAGCCCCAGCATTTT

d_call: TRBD1
j_call: TRBJ2-3
clone_size: many
v_call: TRBV23-1
cdr3_aa: CASSQPPTGTDTQYF
cdr3_nt: TGCGCCAGCAGTCAACCCCCGACAGGGACAGATACGCAGTATTTT

d_call: -
j_call: TRBJ2-1
clone_size: -
v_call: TRBV11-2
cdr3_aa: CASSLVGAVYNEQFF
cdr3_nt: TGTGCCAGCAGCTTAGTAGGGGCGGTTTACAATGAGCAGTTCTTC

d_call: TRBD1
j_call: TRBJ1-1
clone_size: -
v_call: TRBV10-3
cdr3_aa: CAISNMTGRAFF
cdr3_nt: TGTGCCATCAGCAACATGACAGGGAGAGCTTTCTTT

d_call: -
j_call: TRBJ1-1
clone_size: -
v_call: TRBV6-1
cdr3_aa: CASSEALTFF
cdr3_nt: TGTGCCAGCAGTGAGGCCCTTACTTTCTTT

d_call: -
j_call: TRBJ1-2
clone_size: -
v_call: TRBV5-1
cdr3_aa: CASSLGSGREGSGYTF
cdr3_nt: TGCGCCAGCAGCTTGGGGTCCGGCAGGGAAGGATCTGGCTACACCTTC

d_call: TRBD2
j_call: TRBJ2-7
clone_size: medium-sized
v_call: TRBV9
cdr3_aa: CASSVSGLAASYEQYF
cdr3_nt: TGTGCCAGCAGCGTATCGGGACTAGCGGCCTCCTACGAGCAGTACTTC

d_call: -
j_call: TRBJ2-1
clone_size: -
v_call: TRBV30
cdr3_aa: CAWGQYNEQFF
cdr3_nt: TGTGCCTGGGGACAGTACAATGAGCAGTTCTTC

d_call: -
j_call: TRBJ1-5
clone_size: few
v_call: TRBV6-6
cdr3_aa: CASSQLKGGNQPQHF
cdr3_nt: TGTGCCAGCAGTCAGTTAAAGGGGGGCAATCAGCCCCAGCATTTT

d_call: -
j_call: TRBJ2-3
clone_size: few
v_call: TRBV5-1
cdr3_aa: CASSLSYGDTQYF
cdr3_nt: TGCGCCAGCAGCTTGTCTTACGGAGATACGCAGTATTTT

d_call: TRBD2
j_call: TRBJ2-7
clone_size: -
v_call: TRBV4-2
cdr3_aa: CASSQDVAGIRVYF
cdr3_nt: TGTGCCAGCAGCCAAGACGTAGCGGGGATACGAGTGTACTTC

d_call: -
j_call: TRBJ2-5
clone_size: -
v_call: TRBV7-2
cdr3_aa: CASSLLGLSLQETQYF
cdr3_nt: TGTGCCAGCAGCTTGCTGGGGCTCTCCCTCCAAGAGACCCAGTACTTC

d_call: TRBD2
j_call: TRBJ2-3
clone_size: -
v_call: TRBV6-2/TRBV6-3
cdr3_aa: CASSYETSITDTQYF
cdr3_nt: TGTGCCAGCAGTTACGAGACTAGCATTACAGATACGCAGTATTTT

d_call: -
j_call: TRBJ2-2
clone_size: -
v_call: TRBV7-3
cdr3_aa: CASSLRRDGELFF
cdr3_nt: TGTGCCAGCAGCTTAAGGCGGGACGGGGAGCTGTTTTTT

d_call: -
j_call: TRBJ1-1
clone_size: -
v_call: TRBV12-3/TRBV12-4
cdr3_aa: CASSLFGERAFF
cdr3_nt: TGTGCCAGCAGTTTATTCGGGGAACGGGCTTTCTTT

d_call: TRBD1
j_call: TRBJ1-1
clone_size: -
v_call: TRBV12-3/TRBV12-4
cdr3_aa: CASSLSGGVEAFF
cdr3_nt: TGTGCCAGCAGTTTATCAGGGGGCGTAGAAGCTTTCTTT

d_call: -
j_call: TRBJ2-5
clone_size: -
v_call: TRBV10-1
cdr3_aa: CASSESTGSETQYF
cdr3_nt: TGCGCCAGCAGTGAGTCGACTGGGTCAGAGACCCAGTACTTC

d_call: -
j_call: TRBJ1-2
clone_size: -
v_call: TRBV7-9
cdr3_aa: CASSLGGNYGYTF
cdr3_nt: TGTGCCAGCAGCTTAGGAGGGAACTATGGCTACACCTTC

d_call: -
j_call: TRBJ2-2
clone_size: -
v_call: TRBV19
cdr3_aa: CASSIGVNTGELFF
cdr3_nt: TGTGCCAGTAGTATCGGAGTGAACACCGGGGAGCTGTTTTTT

d_call: -
j_call: TRBJ1-1
clone_size: -
v_call: TRBV5-1
cdr3_aa: CASSLAVQSEAFF
cdr3_nt: TGCGCCAGCAGCTTGGCGGTACAGAGTGAAGCTTTCTTT

d_call: -
j_call: TRBJ1-1
clone_size: -
v_call: TRBV5-1
cdr3_aa: CASRSQGSVATEAFF
cdr3_nt: TGCGCCAGCAGGTCCCAGGGGTCTGTTGCCACTGAAGCTTTCTTT

d_call: -
j_call: TRBJ2-1
clone_size: -
v_call: TRBV25-1
cdr3_aa: CASSIHRDTNNEQFF
cdr3_nt: TGTGCCAGCAGTATTCACCGGGACACCAACAATGAGCAGTTCTTC

d_call: TRBD1
j_call: TRBJ2-3
clone_size: -
v_call: TRBV5-1
cdr3_aa: CASSRRTGGEADTQYF
cdr3_nt: TGCGCCAGCAGCCGTAGGACAGGGGGCGAGGCGGATACGCAGTATTTT

d_call: TRBD1
j_call: TRBJ1-2
clone_size: -
v_call: TRBV5-4
cdr3_aa: CASSLGQGFSGGYTF
cdr3_nt: TGTGCCAGCAGCCTAGGACAGGGATTTTCGGGAGGCTACACCTTC

d_call: -
j_call: TRBJ2-7
clone_size: -
v_call: TRBV10-2
cdr3_aa: CASSEGAVSSYEQYF
cdr3_nt: TGCGCCAGCAGTGAGGGCGCGGTTAGCTCCTACGAGCAGTACTTC

d_call: -
j_call: TRBJ2-3
clone_size: -
v_call: TRBV2
cdr3_aa: CASSPGGAIRTDTQYF
cdr3_nt: TGTGCCAGCAGCCCAGGAGGGGCCATCCGGACAGATACGCAGTATTTT

d_call: -
j_call: TRBJ1-2
clone_size: -
v_call: TRBV3-1/TRBV3-2
cdr3_aa: CPRSQGGGGNYGYTF
cdr3_nt: TGTCCCCGCAGCCAAGGCGGGGGGGGCAACTATGGCTACACCTTC

d_call: TRBD1
j_call: TRBJ1-5
clone_size: -
v_call: TRBV19
cdr3_aa: CASSRGSPQGAQQPQHF
cdr3_nt: TGTGCCAGTAGTAGGGGAAGCCCACAGGGGGCACAACAGCCCCAGCATTTT

d_call: -
j_call: TRBJ2-2
clone_size: -
v_call: TRBV5-1
cdr3_aa: CASSQWTTFNTGELFF
cdr3_nt: TGCGCCAGCAGCCAGTGGACTACCTTTAACACCGGGGAGCTGTTTTTT

d_call: TRBD1
j_call: TRBJ1-4
clone_size: -
v_call: TRBV20-1
cdr3_aa: CSATDRVREKLFF
cdr3_nt: TGCAGTGCTACTGACAGGGTTCGGGAAAAACTGTTTTTT

d_call: -
j_call: TRBJ2-1
clone_size: few
v_call: TRBV14
cdr3_aa: CASSPLESRDPQYNEQFF
cdr3_nt: TGTGCCAGCAGCCCCCTGGAGTCGCGGGACCCGCAGTACAATGAGCAGTTCTTC

d_call: TRBD1
j_call: TRBJ2-1
clone_size: -
v_call: TRBV5-1
cdr3_aa: CASRSTPGQGNEQFF
cdr3_nt: TGCGCCAGCAGAAGCACCCCGGGACAGGGTAATGAGCAGTTCTTC

d_call: -
j_call: TRBJ2-1
clone_size: -
v_call: TRBV11-2
cdr3_aa: CASSGYSGTSYNEQFF
cdr3_nt: TGTGCCAGCAGCGGGTATAGCGGTACCTCTTACAATGAGCAGTTCTTC

d_call: -
j_call: TRBJ2-2
clone_size: -
v_call: TRBV18
cdr3_aa: CASSPFDRDFGGELFF
cdr3_nt: TGTGCCAGCTCACCCTTCGACAGGGACTTCGGCGGGGAGCTGTTTTTT

d_call: -
j_call: TRBJ2-3
clone_size: -
v_call: TRBV5-1
cdr3_aa: CASSHGGAGSTDTQYF
cdr3_nt: TGCGCCAGCAGCCATGGGGGGGCTGGAAGCACAGATACGCAGTATTTT

d_call: -
j_call: TRBJ1-6
clone_size: -
v_call: TRBV6-5
cdr3_aa: CASSKPQHNSPLHF
cdr3_nt: TGTGCCAGCAGTAAGCCACAGCATAATTCACCCCTCCACTTT

d_call: -
j_call: TRBJ1-5
clone_size: few
v_call: TRBV18
cdr3_aa: CASSPAAGSNQPQHF
cdr3_nt: TGTGCCAGCTCACCAGCAGCAGGGAGCAATCAGCCCCAGCATTTT